This is a list of T cell receptor beta chains from one sample in a study of blood T cell repertoires in COVID-19. Here immunoSEQ multiplex PCR was the method, and the copy in TCRdb shows in-frame clones only, minus some. The sample shows some 45,000 clones, over 80% of them seen only once. The sequenced sample consisted of peripheral blood. Receptor source: a human donor with active COVID-19. The donor label of this sample is uncertain. Each CDR3 is given with its conserved first and last residue. The D gene is left open where the match is weak. Part of the rows lack a size; the others show once, few, many or a class for expanded clones.

TRBJ1-4 15 TRBV28 - - TGTGCCAGCAGTTTATGGGGGCCCCTAGGGGAAAAACTGTTTTTT CASSLWGPLGEKLFF
TRBJ2-1 15 TRBV6-4 TRBD2 medium-sized TGTGCCAGCAGTGAGACTAGCGGGAGTTACAATGAGCAGTTCTTC CASSETSGSYNEQFF
TRBJ2-1 23 TRBV21-1 - - TGTGCCAGCAGCACCCGCCGGACTAGCGGGAGGGCAGCCGACTCTCGCTCCTACAATGAGCAGTTCTTC CASSTRRTSGRAADSRSYNEQFF
TRBJ1-2 14 TRBV30 TRBD1 - TGTGCCTGGACTCCCTGGACAGGGGGACTTGGCTACACCTTC CAWTPWTGGLGYTF
TRBJ1-2 15 TRBV9 TRBD1 - TGTGCCAGCAGCGACGACAGGGGGCGATCCTATGGCTACACCTTC CASSDDRGRSYGYTF
TRBJ1-1 15 TRBV9 - - TGTGCCAGCAGCGACGGAACAGGTCCTGTGGCTGAAGCTTTCTTT CASSDGTGPVAEAFF
TRBJ2-1 15 TRBV4-1 - once TGCGCCAGCAGCCAAGATTTCGTCCGGTACAATGAGCAGTTCTTC CASSQDFVRYNEQFF
TRBJ2-7 16 TRBV6-6 - few TGTGCCAGCAGTTACTCGGGGAGCGGGACAGGCTACGAGCAGTACTTC CASSYSGSGTGYEQYF
TRBJ2-3 13 TRBV19 TRBD1 once TGTGCCAGTAGTTCCCTGACAGGGAAAACGCAGTATTTT CASSSLTGKTQYF
TRBJ2-3 17 TRBV3-1/TRBV3-2 TRBD2 - TGTGCCAGCAGCCAACCTCGGGGGGGGCGAAGCACAGATACGCAGTATTTT CASSQPRGGRSTDTQYF
TRBJ1-2 13 TRBV9 - - TGTGCCAGCAGCGTAGGGGGAGCGGGCGGCTACACCTTC CASSVGGAGGYTF
TRBJ1-1 11 TRBV2 - - TGTGCCAGCATCGGAGGACCTGAAGCTTTCTTT CASIGGPEAFF
TRBJ2-5 15 TRBV5-1 TRBD1 - TGCGCCAGCAGCGCTGGACAGGGAACCTTTGGGGCCCAGTACTTC CASSAGQGTFGAQYF
TRBJ2-7 15 TRBV15 TRBD1 - TGTGCCACCAGCAGGCCGGGACAGGGAGCCTACGAGCAGTACTTC CATSRPGQGAYEQYF
TRBJ2-3 16 TRBV5-1 TRBD1 once TGCGCCAGCAGCTCCGGGGACAGGGGGCGCATAGATACGCAGTATTTT CASSSGDRGRIDTQYF
TRBJ2-1 13 TRBV14 - - TGTGCCAGCAGCCAAGGACCACGAGGTGAGCAGTTCTTC CASSQGPRGEQFF
TRBJ1-6 16 TRBV14 TRBD1 - TGTGCCAGCAGCCTCCTGGGACAGGGGGCCAATTCACCCCTCCACTTT CASSLLGQGANSPLHF
TRBJ1-2 13 TRBV5-1 TRBD1 - TGCGCCAGCGACAGACAGGGGAACTATGGCTACACCTTC CASDRQGNYGYTF
TRBJ2-7 13 TRBV18 TRBD2 - TGTGCCAGCTCACCCAGCGGGAGTAACGAGCAGTACTTC CASSPSGSNEQYF
TRBJ2-3 13 TRBV19 - - TGTGCCAGTAAAGCAGGGGGCACAGATACGCAGTATTTT CASKAGGTDTQYF
TRBJ2-4 15 TRBV21-1 - - TGTGCCAGCTGGGGGGGCAGTGTGGCCAAAAACATTCAGTACTTC CASWGGSVAKNIQYF
TRBJ2-7 18 TRBV7-2 TRBD2 - TGTGCCAGCACCGTAGGGGGGCTAGCGGGAGGGTGGTCCTACGAGCAGTACTTC CASTVGGLAGGWSYEQYF
TRBJ1-2 14 TRBV9 TRBD1 - TGTGCCAGCAGCGTAGGTGACAGGGTCGGTGGCTACACCTTC CASSVGDRVGGYTF
TRBJ2-1 15 TRBV7-2 TRBD1 - TGTGCCAGCAGCCCCACAGGGGGCTTCTACAATGAGCAGTTCTTC CASSPTGGFYNEQFF
TRBJ2-1 15 TRBV5-4 TRBD1 few TGTGCCAGCACCTACCCGACAGGGGTAGACAATGAGCAGTTCTTC CASTYPTGVDNEQFF
TRBJ1-3 15 TRBV2 TRBD1 - TGTGCCAGCAGTACTCGGACAGGGTCTGGAAACACCATATATTTT CASSTRTGSGNTIYF
TRBJ1-4 15 TRBV6-6 - - TGTGCCAGCAGATCACCGGACAAAGCTAATGAAAAACTGTTTTTT CASRSPDKANEKLFF
TRBJ1-6 15 TRBV9 - - TGTGCCAGCCCTCCTAGTCGCAGCTCGCCTCCACCCCTCCACTTT CASPPSRSSPPPLHF
TRBJ1-5 16 TRBV7-8 - - TGTGCCAGCAGCCTATACAATCGTAATAGCAATCAGCCCCAGCATTTT CASSLYNRNSNQPQHF
TRBJ2-7 14 TRBV5-4 TRBD2 - TGTGCCAGCAGCCGGGAGGGGAGCTCCTACGAGCAGTACTTC CASSREGSSYEQYF
TRBJ2-5 16 TRBV4-1 TRBD2 - TGCGCCAGCAGCCTCTTACTAGCGGGGGGGCCGGAGACCCAGTACTTC CASSLLLAGGPETQYF
TRBJ2-5 16 TRBV7-3 TRBD1 - TGTGCCAGCAGCGACCTCGGGGGACAGGGAGGGGAGACCCAGTACTTC CASSDLGGQGGETQYF
TRBJ1-1 15 TRBV18 - - TGTGCCAGCTCACCGACAGCTAGGGGGAACACTGAAGCTTTCTTT CASSPTARGNTEAFF
TRBJ2-1 16 TRBV5-4 - medium-sized TGTGCCAGCAGCCCGTTAGCCAAGAGCTCCTACAATGAGCAGTTCTTC CASSPLAKSSYNEQFF
TRBJ2-3 15 TRBV21-1 - - TGTGCCAGCAGTTTGGGGCGGTTATGCACAGATACGCAGTATTTT CASSLGRLCTDTQYF
TRBJ2-7 14 TRBV6-5 - - TGTGCCAGCAGTTACCAGCGCGGAAGCTACGAGCAGTACTTC CASSYQRGSYEQYF
TRBJ2-7 13 TRBV25-1 TRBD2 - TGTGCCAGCAGCCTAGCGGGAGTCTACGAGCAGTACTTC CASSLAGVYEQYF
TRBJ1-1 14 TRBV7-8 - - TGTGCCAGCAGCTTAGGCGTACAGGGCACTGAAGCTTTCTTT CASSLGVQGTEAFF
TRBJ1-6 15 TRBV3-1/TRBV3-2 - - TGTGCCAGCAGCCAAGGCGGCACCTATAATTCACCCCTCCACTTT CASSQGGTYNSPLHF
TRBJ2-1 17 TRBV3-1/TRBV3-2 TRBD2 - TGTGCCAGCAGCCCGGGACTAGCGGAACCTACATACAATGAGCAGTTCTTC CASSPGLAEPTYNEQFF